These 29 T cell receptor beta chains originate from one sample sequenced in a study of molecular identifiers for immune sequencing clone quantification. In TCRdb, the PCR reads were re-called with MiXCR into one record per CDR3 protein. The sample holds about 35,000 distinct CDR3 sequences, approximately 20% seen once. The sequenced sample was naive CD8+ T cells from blood, with Jurkat cell RNA spiked in. Regarding subset: FACS-sorted CD8+CD4-CCR7+CD45RA+ naive T cells. Source of these receptors: a human donor in good health. Some libraries in this study had Jurkat cell RNA spiked in.

The V gene is TRBV7-6, the J gene TRBJ2-3, with 7 bases identical to TRBD1. V shed 5 bases and J 4 bases; nucleotides not matched to a gene: 9. This CDR3 spans 15 amino acids. Germline CDR1 is SGHVS and CDR2 is FNYEAQ. Written as DNA, the CDR3 is TGTGCCAGCAGCCTAACAGGGGACGGGTCAGATACGCAGTATTTT. Amino acid sequence: CASSLTGDGSDTQYF.

CDR3 residues: CASSLFWGTQGETQYF. The CDR3 bases are TGTGCCAGCAGTTTATTTTGGGGGACCCAAGGCGAGACCCAGTACTTC. The chain employs TRBV12-3 or TRBV12-4 and TRBJ2-5; possibly TRBD1 or TRBD2 for D (5 bases each). Trimming removed 2 bases from V and 5 bases from J, with 18 bases in between. The length of the CDR3 is 16 residues.

Ten or more counts support this clonotype. V and J are TRBV4-3 and TRBJ1-2; D possibly corresponds to TRBD1 (6 bases). Germline assignment: CDR1 LGHNA and CDR2 YSLEER. Trimming took 0 bases from V and 4 from J, leaving 12 bases between them. The CDR3 length is 15 residues. DNA of the CDR3: TGCGCCAGCAGCCAAGATACAGGGAATCTCTATGGCTACACCTTC. Its protein product is CASSQDTGNLYGYTF.

This chain connects TRBV10-1 to TRBJ2-7; no clear D. V was clipped by 4 bases and J by 3 bases, with 10 bases between them. Germline V CDR1 and CDR2: WNHNN, SYGVQD (reference sequence). This CDR3 region has 13 residues. CDR3: CASSVSPNYEQYF. The CDR3 DNA reads as TGCGCCAGCAGTGTTAGTCCAAACTACGAGCAGTACTTC.

The chain joins TRBV30 to TRBJ2-7; TRBD2 aligns across 10 bases. The CDR3 is made up of 13 amino acids. With V trimmed by 3 bases and J by 9 bases, 8 bases remained unmatched. Germline CDR1 GTSNPN, CDR2 SVGIG (reference sequence). This CDR3 reads CAWSFSGRSGQYF. CDR3 DNA sequence: TGTGCCTGGAGCTTTAGCGGGAGGTCCGGGCAGTACTTC.

This clonotype was counted at least ten times. V usage is TRBV7-9 and J usage is TRBJ2-7; D tentatively reads TRBD1 or TRBD2 (5 bases each). Germline values: CDR1 SEHNR, CDR2 FQNEAQ (reference sequence). V was trimmed by 5 bases and J by 6 bases, leaving 23 bases between them. The CDR3 runs to 16 residues. The CDR3 bases are TGTGCCAGCAGCCAACTGAATGGGGGAGTCGCCGTCGAGCAGTACTTC. As protein: CASSQLNGGVAVEQYF. The entire variable domain, with the rest obtained from reference TRBV7-9 and TRBJ2-7, is as follows: DTGVSQNPRHKITKRGQNVTFRCDPISEHNRLYWYRQTLGQGPEFLTYFQNEAQLEKSRLLSDRFSAERPKGSFSTLEIQRTEQGDSAMYLCASSQLNGGVAVEQYFGPGTRLTVT.

In this sample, this clonotype turned up many times. This chain uses TRBV27 with TRBJ2-3, with D perhaps assigned TRBD1 or TRBD2 (5 bases each). The V end lost 5 bases, the J end lost 10 bases, and 22 bases lay between the germline ends. There are 15 residues in the CDR3. The germline CDR1 and CDR2 sequences are MNHEY and SMNVEV (reference sequence). Here the CDR3 reads CASSPQGELGRAQYF. CDR3 nucleotide sequence: TGTGCCAGCAGTCCCCAGGGTGAACTAGGCCGGGCGCAGTATTTT.

In regard to this clonotype: This clone may be a read error of a much larger clone one base away. The V gene is TRBV3-1, the J gene TRBJ2-2; possible D gene TRBD1, 5 bases. Germline V CDR1 and CDR2: LGHDT, YNNKEL (reference sequence). The CDR3 is made up of 16 amino acids. Trimming took off 4 bases at V and 4 bases at J, with 16 bases between the two ends. The CDR3 DNA reads as TGTGCCAGCAGCCCCCTAAGGGGCCCCTCCACCGGGGAGCTGTTTTTT. This translates into CASSPLRGPSTGELFF.

Notes on this clonotype: This sequence may be a read error, since a much larger clone differs from it by one base. The chain joins TRBV24-1 to TRBJ2-1, with D unclear. V shed 2 bases and J shed 8 bases, with 12 bases lying between them. The germline CDR1 and CDR2 sequences are KGHDR and SFDVKD. The CDR3 has 14 residues. The CDR3 is CATSDSGPYDEQFF. DNA of the CDR3: TGTGCCACCAGTGATTCGGGTCCTTACGATGAGCAGTTCTTC.

A note on this clonotype: This sequence may be a read error, since a much larger clone differs from it by one base. The rearrangement joins TRBV30 to TRBJ2-1; 10 nucleotides line up with TRBD2. The CDR3 length is 13 residues. J gave up 8 bases and V 8 bases, and 9 bases lay outside the gene matches. Germline V gives CDR1 GTSNPN, CDR2 SVGIG (reference sequence). The CDR3 DNA sequence: TGTGCCCGGTCTAGCGGGAGCGTGGATGAGCAGTTCTTC. As protein: CARSSGSVDEQFF.

This clonotype was detected ten times or more. The chain recombines TRBV4-3 with TRBJ1-2; 7 nucleotides align to TRBD1. This CDR3 has 15 residues. The germline CDR1 and CDR2 sequences are LGHNA and YSLEER. Germline trimming cut 0 bases from V and 6 bases from J; bases unmatched to any gene: 7. The CDR3 loop reads CASSQDMAGTDGYTF. CDR3 in DNA: TGCGCCAGCAGCCAAGATATGGCCGGGACAGATGGCTACACCTTC.

Regarding this clonotype: The conserved closing phenylalanine or tryptophan is absent in this CDR3, likely reflecting a read error. It is unclear where the CDR3 begins or ends on the DNA, so no DNA is shown, and the CDR3 is as TCRdb lists it. This sequence joins TRBV12-3 or TRBV12-4 and TRBJ2-5; the tabulated D call, TRBD1, remains unverified against the DNA. The CDR3 sequence runs 16 residues, both termini included. CDR3 sequence reads: CASSWSGARLQETRYL.

This clonotype was detected many times. The chain couples TRBV4-2 to TRBJ2-7; a possible D gene is TRBD2 (5 bases). The CDR3 has 15 amino acids. CDR1 is LGHNA, CDR2 YNFKEQ, per germline. Trimming stripped 3 bases from V and 4 bases from J, with 16 bases between. The CDR3 DNA follows: TGTGCCAGCAGCCATTATCACTCCACGGGGTACGAGCAGTACTTC. Translating gives CASSHYHSTGYEQYF.

V gene TRBV5-4 combines with J gene TRBJ2-7; perhaps TRBD1 as D (5 bases). Germline CDR1 is SGHNT and CDR2 is YYREEE (reference sequence). The CDR3 extends over 12 amino acids. V was clipped by 2 bases and J by 3 bases, with 6 bases between them. The CDR3 sequence is CASSFRDYEQYF. The DNA of the CDR3 is TGTGCCAGCAGCTTCAGGGACTACGAGCAGTACTTC.

This clonotype was counted a few times. The chain uses TRBV4-2 and TRBJ2-7; D is perhaps TRBD2 (5 bases). Germline CDR1 is LGHNA and CDR2 is YNFKEQ. V was trimmed by 0 bases and J by 3 bases, leaving 12 bases between them. The CDR3 consists of 15 residues. The CDR3, as DNA: TGTGCCAGCAGCCAAGAGCGCGGGTTTAACTACGAGCAGTACTTC. It codes for CASSQERGFNYEQYF.

On this clonotype itself: A junction boundary mismatches the germline segment, possibly from a read error. The genes are TRBV20-1 and TRBJ2-2; D is tentatively TRBD1 or TRBD2 (6 bases each). From germline, CDR1 is DFQATT and CDR2 SNEGSKA (reference sequence). The CDR3 length is 14 residues. The DNA for the CDR3 is TGCAATGCTTCGGGGGACACGAACACCGGGGAGCTGTTTTTT. Translating it yields CNASGDTNTGELFF.

About this clonotype: One base away lies a much larger clone, so this may be a sequencing read error. The chain employs TRBV9 and TRBJ2-3; possibly TRBD2 for D (5 bases). Trimming removed 7 bases from V and 2 bases from J, with 20 bases in between. This CDR3 has 16 residues. CDR1 is SGDLS and CDR2 is YYNGEE in the germline V gene. CDR3 amino acids: CASGPPFGESTDTQYF. CDR3 sequence (DNA): TGTGCCAGCGGCCCCCCTTTCGGGGAATCCACAGATACGCAGTATTTT.

This clonotype was found many times. V is TRBV9 and J is TRBJ1-1, with TRBD1 identical over 8 bases. Trimming at V came to 6 bases and at J to 5 bases, leaving 12 bases not matched to a gene. The CDR3 spans 15 residues. Germline lookup yields CDR1 SGDLS and CDR2 YYNGEE. CDR3 sequence: CASTQGAGRFTEAFF. The CDR3 nucleotides are TGTGCCAGCACCCAGGGGGCGGGAAGGTTTACTGAAGCTTTCTTT.

This clonotype was seen ten or more times. The junction shows a germline mismatch at one end, possibly a read error. The rearrangement links TRBV6-5 to TRBJ2-7; D is ambiguous. Per germline, CDR1 MNHEY and CDR2 SVGAGI. The CDR3 spans 13 residues. The CDR3 DNA reads TGTGCCAGCAGTTACTACCCCGGCACCGAAGTAGGGTTC. Its protein is CASSYYPGTEVGF.

There are many counts of this clonotype. The genes are TRBV25-1 and TRBJ2-7, with 9 bases fitting TRBD2. The germline V gene encodes CDR1 MGHDK and CDR2 SYGVNS. V shed 4 bases and J 6 bases; nucleotides not matched to a gene: 13. This CDR3 region has 16 residues. The CDR3 spells CASSAIIAGVSREQYF. The DNA for the CDR3 is TGTGCCAGCAGTGCCATTATAGCGGGAGTATCGCGCGAGCAGTACTTC.

This clonotype was picked up many times. This sequence joins TRBV4-2 and TRBJ2-2, with a weak D call TRBD1 (6 bases). This CDR3 has 16 residues. Trimming left V 6 bases short and J 6 bases short, with 20 bases between. Germline CDR1 is LGHNA and CDR2 is YNFKEQ. The DNA of the CDR3 is TGTGCCAGCAGTCCCGAGGGGGAGTTAATCGCCGGGGAGCTGTTTTTT. Protein product: CASSPEGELIAGELFF.

On this clonotype: Germline is not matched at one junction end, which may reflect a read error. The CDR3 loop is CAASRGTDTQYF. The CDR3 DNA reads as TGTGCCGCCAGCAGAGGGACAGATACGCAGTATTTT. This rearrangement joins TRBV15 to TRBJ2-3; D is perhaps TRBD2 (5 bases). This CDR3 region has 12 residues. Germline-derived CDR1 and CDR2 are LNHNV and YYDKDF (reference sequence).

The chain combines TRBV10-3 with TRBJ1-5; D possibly corresponds to TRBD1 (5 bases). Germline V gene lookup returns CDR1 ENHRY and CDR2 SYGVKD. The length of the CDR3 is 14 residues. V was clipped by 2 bases and J by 6 bases, with 11 bases between them. The CDR3 DNA is TGTGCCATCAGTGAGACAGGATCCGGTCAGCCCCAGCATTTT. This gives the protein CAISETGSGQPQHF.

This clonotype has at least ten counts. V gene TRBV28 combines with J gene TRBJ2-3; maybe TRBD2 (6 bases). This CDR3 is built from 16 residues. The V end was cut by 3 bases, the J end by 1 base, with 14 bases between. In germline, CDR1 is MDHEN, CDR2 SYDVKM. The CDR3 reads CASSFLAESRTDTQYF. The CDR3 DNA is TGTGCCAGCAGTTTTTTAGCGGAGTCTCGCACAGATACGCAGTATTTT.

This clonotype was detected ten times or more. The rearrangement uses TRBV20-1 and TRBJ2-4; D gene uncertain. In germline, CDR1 is DFQATT, CDR2 SNEGSKA (reference sequence). V was shortened by 1 base and J by 4 bases, with 11 bases between the two germline ends. The CDR3 totals 14 residues. The CDR3 reads CSARAYVTKNIQYF. Written as DNA, the CDR3 is TGCAGTGCTAGAGCGTACGTAACTAAAAACATTCAGTACTTC.

This clonotype was observed many times. This chain connects TRBV4-1 to TRBJ2-3; the match to TRBD1 covers 9 bases. V shed 1 base and J 2 bases; nucleotides not matched to a gene: 10. The CDR3 covers 18 residues. Germline V lookup: CDR1 MGHRA, CDR2 YSYEKL. CDR3 sequence reads: CASSQGAGQGFYTDTQYF. Written as DNA, the CDR3 is TGCGCCAGCAGCCAAGGTGCGGGACAGGGATTCTACACAGATACGCAGTATTTT.

Many counts were recorded for this clonotype. J is TRBJ1-6 and V is TRBV5-4; possible D gene TRBD1, 5 bases. The CDR3 contains 14 residues. Germline V lookup: CDR1 SGHNT, CDR2 YYREEE (reference sequence). Trimming took off 2 bases at V and 10 bases at J, with 13 bases between the two ends. The CDR3 bases are TGTGCCAGCAGCTTCGTTGGGGGAGACTCACCCCTCCACTTT. Encoded protein: CASSFVGGDSPLHF. The full variable domain, rest sourced from reference TRBV5-4 and TRBJ1-6, is ETGVTQSPTHLIKTRGQQVTLRCSSQSGHNTVSWYQQALGQGPQFIFQYYREEENGRGNFPPRFSGLQFPNYSSELNVNALELDDSALYLCASSFVGGDSPLHFGNGTRLTVT.

As for this clonotype: Germline and junction disagree at one end, which may indicate a read error. This chain connects TRBV5-1 to TRBJ1-1; possible D gene TRBD1, 6 bases. Germline V gives CDR1 SGHRS, CDR2 YFSETQ. The CDR3 sequence is 16 residues long. The CDR3 sequence: CASRHRDGDLNTEASF. The DNA of the CDR3 is TGCGCCAGCAGGCACAGGGATGGCGACTTGAACACTGAAGCTTCCTTT. Supplemented by reference TRBV5-1 and TRBJ1-1, the full variable domain reads KAGVTQTPRYLIKTRGQQVTLSCSPISGHRSVSWYQQTPGQGLQFLFEYFSETQRNKGNFPGRFSGRQFSNSRSEMNVSTLELGDSALYLCASRHRDGDLNTEASFGQGTRLTVV.

Regarding this clonotype: A much more abundant neighbour one base away suggests this may be a read error. V gene TRBV14 combines with J gene TRBJ2-5; 7 nucleotides align to TRBD2. There are 15 residues in the CDR3. V trimming: 1 base; J trimming: 7 bases; junction bases outside the gene matches: 9. The germline gives CDR1 SGHDN, CDR2 FVKESK. CDR3 amino acids: CASSQARLACGTQYF. The DNA for the CDR3 is TGTGCCAGCAGCCAAGCCCGACTAGCCTGTGGGACCCAGTACTTC.